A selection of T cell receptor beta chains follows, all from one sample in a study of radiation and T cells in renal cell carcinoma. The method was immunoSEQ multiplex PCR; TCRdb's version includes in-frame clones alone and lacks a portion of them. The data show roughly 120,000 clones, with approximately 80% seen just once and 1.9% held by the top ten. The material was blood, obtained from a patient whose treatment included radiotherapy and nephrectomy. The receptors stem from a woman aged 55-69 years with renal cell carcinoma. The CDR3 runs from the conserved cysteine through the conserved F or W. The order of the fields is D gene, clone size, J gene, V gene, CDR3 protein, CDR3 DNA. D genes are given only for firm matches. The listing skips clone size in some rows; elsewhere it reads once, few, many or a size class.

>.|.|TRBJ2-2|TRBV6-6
CASSYSPGTGELFF
TGTGCCAGCAGTTACTCGCCTGGTACCGGGGAGCTGTTTTTT
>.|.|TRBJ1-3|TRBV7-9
CASSLGGGNTIYF
TGTGCCAGCAGCTTAGGGGGGGGAAACACCATATATTTT
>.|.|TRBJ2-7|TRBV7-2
CASSLERGPQYF
TGTGCCAGCAGCTTAGAAAGGGGACCTCAGTACTTC
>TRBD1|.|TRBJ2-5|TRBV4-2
CASSPWSSGTGIQETQYF
TGTGCCAGCAGCCCTTGGTCTTCCGGGACAGGGATTCAAGAGACCCAGTACTTC
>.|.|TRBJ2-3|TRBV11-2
CASRYGFTLGDTQYF
TGTGCCAGCAGGTATGGATTTACACTTGGAGATACGCAGTATTTT
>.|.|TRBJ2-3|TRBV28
CASSFGGGTQYF
TGTGCCAGCAGTTTTGGGGGAGGTACGCAGTATTTT
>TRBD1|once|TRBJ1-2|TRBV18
CASLPGQGYGYTF
TGTGCCAGCTTACCCGGACAGGGTTACGGCTACACCTTC
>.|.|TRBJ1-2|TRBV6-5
CASSYSVFRGYGYTF
TGTGCCAGCAGTTACTCGGTATTTAGGGGTTATGGCTACACCTTC
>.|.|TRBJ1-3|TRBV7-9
CASSLGSADHSGNTIYF
TGTGCCAGCAGCTTAGGGTCAGCGGACCACTCTGGAAACACCATATATTTT
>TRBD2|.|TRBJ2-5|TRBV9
CASSVVAGGPGETQYF
TGTGCCAGCAGCGTAGTAGCGGGGGGGCCCGGGGAGACCCAGTACTTC
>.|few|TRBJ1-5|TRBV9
CASSVDAGNQLQHF
TGTGCCAGCAGCGTAGATGCCGGGAATCAGCTCCAGCATTTT
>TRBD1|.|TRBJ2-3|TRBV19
CATRTGADTQYF
TGTGCCACCCGGACAGGGGCAGATACGCAGTATTTT
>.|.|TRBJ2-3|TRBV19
CASMNRGGEADTQYF
TGTGCCAGCATGAACAGGGGAGGGGAGGCAGATACGCAGTATTTT
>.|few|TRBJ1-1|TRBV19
CASTGGRDTEAFF
TGTGCCAGTACTGGGGGTCGGGACACTGAAGCTTTCTTT
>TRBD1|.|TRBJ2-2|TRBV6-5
CASSYRGTGGELFF
TGTGCCAGCAGTTACAGGGGGACAGGCGGGGAGCTGTTTTTT
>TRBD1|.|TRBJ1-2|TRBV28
CASSLGGQGGGYTF
TGTGCCAGCAGTTTGGGGGGACAGGGTGGTGGCTACACCTTC
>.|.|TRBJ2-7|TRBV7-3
CAPGSASYEQYF
TGTGCCCCGGGGTCGGCCTCCTACGAGCAGTACTTC
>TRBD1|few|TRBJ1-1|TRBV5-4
CASSRTGAWNTEAFF
TGTGCCAGCAGCCGTACAGGGGCGTGGAACACTGAAGCTTTCTTT
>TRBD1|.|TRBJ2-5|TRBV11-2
CASSFHGTDQETQYF
TGTGCCAGCAGCTTCCACGGGACAGATCAAGAGACCCAGTACTTC
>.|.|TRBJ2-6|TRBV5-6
CASSPQSSGANVLTF
TGTGCCAGCAGCCCGCAAAGCTCTGGGGCCAACGTCCTGACTTTC
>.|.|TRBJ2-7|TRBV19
CASSSGISSSYEQYF
TGTGCCAGTAGCTCCGGAATTTCAAGCTCCTACGAGCAGTACTTC
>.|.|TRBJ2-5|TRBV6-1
CASSEGTNDRETQYF
TGTGCCAGCAGTGAAGGGACAAACGACCGAGAGACCCAGTACTTC
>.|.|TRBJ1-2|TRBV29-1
CSVEAWGGNYGYTF
TGCAGCGTTGAAGCATGGGGGGGCAACTATGGCTACACCTTC
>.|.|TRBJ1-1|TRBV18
CASSPEGPEAFF
TGTGCCAGCTCACCTGAGGGACCTGAAGCTTTCTTT
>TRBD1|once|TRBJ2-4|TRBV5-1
CASSLRQGGSIQYF
TGCGCCAGCAGCCTACGACAGGGGGGCAGCATTCAGTACTTC
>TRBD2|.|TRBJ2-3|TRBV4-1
CASSQTDLAGITDTQYF
TGCGCCAGCAGCCAAACTGACCTAGCGGGAATCACAGATACGCAGTATTTT
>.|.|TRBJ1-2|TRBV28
CASSPSAVFYGYTF
TGTGCCAGCAGCCCCTCGGCAGTTTTCTATGGCTACACCTTC
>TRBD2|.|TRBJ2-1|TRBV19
CASIPTGLAVHNEQFF
TGTGCCAGTATTCCCACGGGGCTAGCGGTCCACAATGAGCAGTTCTTC